This T cell receptor beta chain was obtained from a study of OX40 agonist ivuxolimab in advanced cancers. The method was immunoSEQ multiplex PCR; TCRdb's version includes in-frame clones alone and lacks a portion of them. This sample has roughly 49,000 clones, with roughly 90% found just once. Germline trimming cut 3 bases from V and 7 bases from J; bases unmatched to any gene: 5. CDR3 length: 16 amino acids. Germline-derived CDR1 and CDR2 are LNHDA and SQIVND (reference sequence). Blood was sampled at baseline, cycle 4 day 1, and cycle 7 day 1. Sequenced here: CD4+ or CD8+ T cells sorted from blood, sampled in a trial of the OX40 agonist ivuxolimab. This sequence joins TRBV19 and TRBJ2-1; 14 nucleotides line up with TRBD2. The sequence came from an adult with an advanced solid tumor such as melanoma, head and neck, liver or kidney cancer. Here the CDR3 reads CASSIPTSGGANEQFF. CDR3 coding DNA: TGTGCCAGTAGTATCCCGACTAGCGGGGGGGCGAATGAGCAGTTCTTC. The entire variable domain, with the rest obtained from reference TRBV19 and TRBJ2-1, is as follows: DGGITQSPKYLFRKEGQNVTLSCEQNLNHDAMYWYRQDPGQGLRLIYYSQIVNDFQKGDIAEGYSVSREKKESFPLTVTSAQKNPTAFYLCASSIPTSGGANEQFFGPGTRLTVL.